What follows are 16 T cell receptor beta chains derived from one specimen sequenced in a study of T cell repertoires in cytomegalovirus infection (dated by TCRdb to between 2017 and 2020). The treatment or condition label, read with the paper, signifies: in vitro stimulation with specific CMV peptide epitopes to enrich CMV-specific T cells. These receptors' antigens are unknown. Sequencing was performed on an Illumina HiSeq 1500. TCRdb reprocessed the public reads (quality trimming at Q25 with fastp, clone calling with MiXCR) and kept in-frame beta chains. Rows matching on CDR3 protein sequence are summarized as one entry with the most common DNA and genes. Here the sample has roughly 500,000 distinct CDR3 sequences; roughly a third occur a single time. The top ten clonotypes cover about a sixth of the sample. Specimen: cultured PBMCs, collected from culture after CMV antigen stimulation. The source of these receptors is a human donor in good health (CMV status not recorded). Some clones in this sample may be carry-over from other donors' samples.

This clonotype was counted a few times. J is TRBJ1-5 and V is TRBV19, with D hard to call. Per the germline V gene, CDR1 is LNHDA and CDR2 is SQIVND (reference sequence). This CDR3 region has 13 residues. Trimming left V 8 bases short and J 2 bases short, with 10 bases between. For the CDR3, the DNA is TGTGCCAGTGGGCGCGGGGGCAATCAGCCCCAGCATTTT. It yields the protein CASGRGGNQPQHF. Drawing the rest from reference TRBV19 and TRBJ1-5, the complete variable domain is DGGITQSPKYLFRKEGQNVTLSCEQNLNHDAMYWYRQDPGQGLRLIYYSQIVNDFQKGDIAEGYSVSREKKESFPLTVTSAQKNPTAFYLCASGRGGNQPQHFGDGTRLSIL.

This clonotype was recorded at least ten times. This chain uses TRBV7-8 with TRBJ1-2, with D possibly being TRBD1 (5 bases). V lost 6 bases, J lost 1 base, and 9 bases lay in between. This CDR3 comprises 13 residues. Germline CDR1 reads SGHVS; CDR2 reads FQNEAQ. CDR3 coding DNA: TGTGCCAGCAGTTCGGACATTAACTATGGCTACACCTTC. Protein product: CASSSDINYGYTF.

This clonotype was seen more than once but under ten times. The chain joins TRBV9 to TRBJ2-1; 9 nucleotides match TRBD2. CDR3 size: 15 residues. CDR1 SGDLS and CDR2 YYNGEE come from the germline V gene. V shed 0 bases, J shed 10 bases, and the junction held 8 bases outside the gene matches. The CDR3 DNA reads TGTGCCAGCAGCGTAGGACTAGCGGTCCTAAGAGAGCAGTTCTTC. Translating gives CASSVGLAVLREQFF.

This clonotype showed up just a few times. The rearrangement links TRBV7-8 to TRBJ1-2; tentatively, D is TRBD1 (5 bases). The CDR3 runs 15 residues. Germline V lookup: CDR1 SGHVS, CDR2 FQNEAQ. Between the trimmed V and J ends, which lost 1 base and 8 bases, there was a span of 17 bases. Here the CDR3 reads CASSLVGGLRAGYTF. For the CDR3, the DNA is TGTGCCAGCAGCTTAGTGGGGGGACTCCGTGCCGGCTACACCTTC. The full variable domain, completed using reference TRBV7-8 and TRBJ1-2, is GAGVSQSPRYKVAKRGQDVALRCDPISGHVSLFWYQQALGQGPEFLTYFQNEAQLDKSGLPSDRFFAERPEGSVSTLKIQRTQQEDSAVYLCASSLVGGLRAGYTFGSGTRLTVV.

DNA for the CDR3: TGTGCCAGCAGTTTGATACTAGCGGGAGTGGTGACCCAGTACTTC. This encodes CASSLILAGVVTQYF. This chain connects TRBV6-8 to TRBJ2-5; 11 bases align to TRBD2. The CDR3 has 15 residues. Germline V gene lookup returns CDR1 MNHGY and CDR2 SAAAGT. V was clipped by 4 bases and J by 7 bases; unmatched bases: 8.

The J gene is TRBJ1-1, the V gene TRBV24-1; D not resolved. This CDR3 is built from 16 residues. V dropped 2 bases and J dropped 0 bases, with 12 bases sitting between them. CDR1 is KGHDR and CDR2 is SFDVKD in the germline V gene. CDR3 coding DNA: TGTGCCACCAGTGATTCAAGGCGAGGAATGAACACTGAAGCTTTCTTT. It is translated as CATSDSRRGMNTEAFF.

As to this clonotype: One end of the junction fails to match germline, which may point to a read error. The V gene is TRBV4-1, the J gene TRBJ1-5, with unresolved D. The CDR3 has 13 residues. CDR1 is MGHRA, CDR2 YSYEKL, per germline. Here the CDR3 reads CASSQAGNQPQHF. CDR3 in DNA: TGTGCCAGCAGCCAAGCGGGCAATCAGCCCCAGCATTTT.

The V gene is TRBV4-3, the J gene TRBJ2-7, with TRBD1 identical over 10 bases. V trimming: 1 base; J trimming: 5 bases; junction bases outside the gene matches: 5. The CDR3 covers 15 residues. CDR1 is LGHNA, CDR2 YSLEER, per germline. This chain's CDR3 is CASSQGQGAGDEQYF. The CDR3, as DNA: TGCGCCAGCAGCCAAGGACAGGGGGCGGGGGACGAGCAGTACTTC.

In this sample, this clonotype turned up many times. The genes are TRBV7-2 and TRBJ1-1; D is uncertain. This CDR3 spans 16 amino acids. The V gene lost 0 bases and the J gene lost 3 bases, with 14 bases spanning the gap. The germline V gene has CDR1 SGHTA and CDR2 FQGNSA. In nucleotides, the CDR3 is TGTGCCAGCAGCTTAGCGTTAAGGAGCGGGGACACTGAAGCTTTCTTT. This codes for CASSLALRSGDTEAFF.

This clonotype was observed many times. The chain uses TRBV7-2 and TRBJ2-2; maybe TRBD2 (5 bases). Trimming stripped 8 bases from V and 4 bases from J, with 17 bases between. The germline gives CDR1 SGHTA, CDR2 FQGNSA. The CDR3 spans 15 residues. The CDR3: CASRVGLGVTGELFF. CDR3 sequence (DNA): TGTGCCAGCCGAGTAGGGCTGGGAGTCACCGGGGAGCTGTTTTTT.

There are many counts of this clonotype. CDR3 amino acids: CASSLAGTEYTQYF. In nucleotides, the CDR3 is TGTGCCAGCAGCTTAGCCGGGACGGAATATACGCAGTATTTT. The chain uses TRBV7-2 and TRBJ2-3; D is perhaps TRBD1 or TRBD2 (5 bases each). V was trimmed by 0 bases and J by 7 bases, leaving 11 bases between them. The CDR3 covers 14 residues. Germline CDR1 reads SGHTA; CDR2 reads FQGNSA. Filled out from reference TRBV7-2 and TRBJ2-3, the complete variable domain reads GAGVSQSPSNKVTEKGKDVELRCDPISGHTALYWYRQSLGQGLEFLIYFQGNSAPDKSGLPSDRFSAERTGGSVSTLTIQRTQQEDSAVYLCASSLAGTEYTQYFGPGTRLTVL.

The chain uses TRBV19 and TRBJ1-2; D is uncertain. The CDR3 length is 14 residues. CDR1 LNHDA and CDR2 SQIVND come from the germline V gene (reference sequence). V was shortened by 3 bases and J by 4 bases, with 12 bases between the two germline ends. In DNA form, the CDR3 reads TGTGCCAGTAGTATCGAGGGCAACCGCTATGGCTACACCTTC. Residues: CASSIEGNRYGYTF.

A few counts support this clonotype. The chain joins TRBV11-2 to TRBJ2-3; 7 bases are a match to TRBD2. V lost 2 bases to trimming and J lost 4 bases; unmatched junction nucleotides: 12. The CDR3 sequence is 17 residues long. Germline CDR1 and CDR2: SGHAT and FQNNGV. CDR3 loop: CASSLFSGGRVADTQYF. The DNA for the CDR3 is TGTGCCAGCAGCTTATTTTCTGGCGGGAGAGTCGCAGATACGCAGTATTTT.

This clonotype was counted a few times. The chain is built from TRBV7-2 and TRBJ1-1; no definite D call. Trimming removed 4 bases from V and 5 bases from J, with 14 bases in between. Per the germline V gene, CDR1 is SGHTA and CDR2 is FQGNSA. This CDR3 contains 14 residues. Here the CDR3 reads CASSYPSLGTEAFF. CDR3 sequence (DNA): TGTGCCAGCAGCTACCCGTCCTTGGGAACTGAAGCTTTCTTT.

This CDR3 is CASSIDSGTPNTGELFF. CDR3 coding DNA: TGTGCCAGTAGTATAGATAGTGGGACGCCGAACACCGGGGAGCTGTTTTTT. This chain connects TRBV19 to TRBJ2-2; D tentatively fits TRBD1 or TRBD2 (5 bases each). Trimming stripped 0 bases from V and 0 bases from J, with 11 bases between. CDR1 LNHDA and CDR2 SQIVND come from the germline V gene (reference sequence). The CDR3 is made up of 17 amino acids.

The chain combines TRBV24-1 with TRBJ2-1; the match to TRBD2 covers 11 bases. Germline V CDR1 and CDR2: KGHDR, SFDVKD. The trim removed 4 bases at V and 6 bases at J, leaving 7 bases unmatched. There are 16 residues in the CDR3. Here the CDR3 DNA reads TGTGCCACCAGTGAGGAACTAGCGGGAGATTTCAATGAGCAGTTCTTC. It encodes CATSEELAGDFNEQFF.